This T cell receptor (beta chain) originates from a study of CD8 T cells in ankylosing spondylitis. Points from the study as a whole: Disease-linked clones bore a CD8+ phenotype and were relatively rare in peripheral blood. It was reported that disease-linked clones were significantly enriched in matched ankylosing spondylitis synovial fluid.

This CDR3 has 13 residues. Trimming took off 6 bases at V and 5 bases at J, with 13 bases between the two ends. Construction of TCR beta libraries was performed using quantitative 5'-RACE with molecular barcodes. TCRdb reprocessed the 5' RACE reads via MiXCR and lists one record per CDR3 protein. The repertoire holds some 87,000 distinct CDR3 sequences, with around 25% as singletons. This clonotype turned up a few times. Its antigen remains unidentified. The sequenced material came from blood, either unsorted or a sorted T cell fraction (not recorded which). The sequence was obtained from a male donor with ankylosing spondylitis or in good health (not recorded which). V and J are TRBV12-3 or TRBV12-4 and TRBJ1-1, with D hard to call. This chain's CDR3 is CASSPMLRTEAFF. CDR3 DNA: TGTGCCAGCAGCCCCATGCTGAGGACTGAAGCTTTCTTT.